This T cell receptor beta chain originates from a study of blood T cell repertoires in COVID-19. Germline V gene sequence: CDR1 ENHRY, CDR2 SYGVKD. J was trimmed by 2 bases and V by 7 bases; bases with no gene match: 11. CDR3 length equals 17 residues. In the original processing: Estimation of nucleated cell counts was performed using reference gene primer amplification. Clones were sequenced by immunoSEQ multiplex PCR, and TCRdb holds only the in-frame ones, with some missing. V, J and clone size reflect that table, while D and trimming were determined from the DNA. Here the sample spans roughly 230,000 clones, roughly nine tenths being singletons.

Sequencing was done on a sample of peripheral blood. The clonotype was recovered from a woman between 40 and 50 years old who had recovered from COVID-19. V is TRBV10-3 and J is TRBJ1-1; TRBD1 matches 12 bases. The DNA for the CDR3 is TGTGCCATCAACGCCGGGACAGGGGGCGTTGGTAACACTGAAGCTTTCTTT. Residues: CAINAGTGGVGNTEAFF.